The rows below give T cell receptor beta chains drawn from one sample of a study of shared clonotypes between healthy human individuals. The data were produced by immunoSEQ multiplex PCR, yet TCRdb's version contains in-frame clones alone and is incomplete. The sample has about 490,000 clones, 76% seen once. The material sequenced was PBMCs. The receptors were sampled from a woman aged 35 to 49 in good health. Some clones in this sample may be carry-over from other donors' samples. Each CDR3 is given with its conserved first and last residue. D genes are given only for firm matches. Clone size is stated in some rows and not others, as once, few, many or a class when expanded.

clone size: -
D gene: TRBD2
J gene: TRBJ2-5
V gene: TRBV9
CDR3 DNA: TGTGCCAGCAGCGTAGACGGGAGGGGACTGGGCGAGACCCAGTACTTC
CDR3 protein: CASSVDGRGLGETQYF

clone size: -
D gene: -
J gene: TRBJ2-7
V gene: TRBV12-1
CDR3 DNA: -
CDR3 protein: CASSFGGGTYEQYF

clone size: -
D gene: -
J gene: TRBJ2-2
V gene: TRBV7-9
CDR3 DNA: TGTGCCAGCAGCTTAGCTAGAGAACGGGCCCTAAACACCGGGGAGCTGTTTTTT
CDR3 protein: CASSLARERALNTGELFF

clone size: -
D gene: TRBD1
J gene: TRBJ2-2
V gene: TRBV25-1
CDR3 DNA: TGTGCCAGCAGTGAGAGGGACAGGGTGACCACCGGGGAGCTGTTTTTT
CDR3 protein: CASSERDRVTTGELFF

clone size: -
D gene: -
J gene: TRBJ1-5
V gene: TRBV5-6
CDR3 DNA: TGTGCCAGCAGCTTGGGGCAGGATCAGCCCCAGCATTTT
CDR3 protein: CASSLGQDQPQHF

clone size: -
D gene: -
J gene: TRBJ2-7
V gene: TRBV4-1
CDR3 DNA: TGCGCCAGCAGCCCGTTATGGGAGTCTTACGAGCAGTACTTC
CDR3 protein: CASSPLWESYEQYF

clone size: -
D gene: -
J gene: TRBJ1-4
V gene: TRBV5-4
CDR3 DNA: TGTGCCAGCAGCTTGGTTGGGGCTAATGAAAAACTGTTTTTT
CDR3 protein: CASSLVGANEKLFF

clone size: -
D gene: -
J gene: TRBJ1-1
V gene: TRBV29-1
CDR3 DNA: TGCAGCGTTGAACCAGGCCCGAACACTGAAGCTTTCTTT
CDR3 protein: CSVEPGPNTEAFF

clone size: -
D gene: -
J gene: TRBJ1-1
V gene: TRBV19
CDR3 DNA: TGTGCCAGTAGTATAGTTCCAGGCCAAATGAACACTGAAGCTTTCTTT
CDR3 protein: CASSIVPGQMNTEAFF

clone size: once
D gene: -
J gene: TRBJ2-7
V gene: TRBV6-4
CDR3 DNA: TGTGCCAGCAGCCCCGAGGCTAGCTCCTACGAGCAGTACTTC
CDR3 protein: CASSPEASSYEQYF

clone size: -
D gene: -
J gene: TRBJ2-3
V gene: TRBV7-3
CDR3 DNA: TGTGCCAGCAGCCAGATTGGGGGCACAGATACGCAGTATTTT
CDR3 protein: CASSQIGGTDTQYF

clone size: -
D gene: -
J gene: TRBJ2-4
V gene: TRBV7-9
CDR3 DNA: TGTGCCAGCAGCTCCGGGATAGCCAAAAACATTCAGTACTTC
CDR3 protein: CASSSGIAKNIQYF

clone size: -
D gene: TRBD2
J gene: TRBJ2-1
V gene: TRBV7-8
CDR3 DNA: TGTGCCAGCAGGGCTAGCGGGAGGGGTGAGCAGTTCTTC
CDR3 protein: CASRASGRGEQFF

clone size: -
D gene: TRBD2
J gene: TRBJ2-1
V gene: TRBV28
CDR3 DNA: TGTGCCAGCAGCCCCGGACTAGCGGGAAACAATGAGCAGTTCTTC
CDR3 protein: CASSPGLAGNNEQFF

clone size: many
D gene: -
J gene: TRBJ2-6
V gene: TRBV4-2
CDR3 DNA: TGTGCCAGCAGCCAAGACCGACTCCAATCCAACGTCCTGACTTTC
CDR3 protein: CASSQDRLQSNVLTF

clone size: -
D gene: -
J gene: TRBJ2-6
V gene: TRBV4-3
CDR3 DNA: TGCGCCAGCAGCCACACGGGGATCTCTGGGGCCAACGTCCTGACTTTC
CDR3 protein: CASSHTGISGANVLTF

clone size: -
D gene: -
J gene: TRBJ2-1
V gene: TRBV11-1
CDR3 DNA: TGTGCCAGCAGCCCGGGGAGTCTTAGCAATGAGCAGTTCTTC
CDR3 protein: CASSPGSLSNEQFF

clone size: -
D gene: TRBD1
J gene: TRBJ1-3
V gene: TRBV15
CDR3 DNA: TGTGCCACCAGCAGGGTCACAGGGGGTGCTGGAAACACCATATATTTT
CDR3 protein: CATSRVTGGAGNTIYF

clone size: -
D gene: -
J gene: TRBJ1-1
V gene: TRBV7-8
CDR3 DNA: TGTGCCAGCAGCCCGCAGTCCATCGCGGGTAACGAGGCTTTCTTT
CDR3 protein: CASSPQSIAGNEAFF

clone size: -
D gene: TRBD1
J gene: TRBJ2-6
V gene: TRBV4-1
CDR3 DNA: TGCGCCAGCAGCCAAGATAGGGGGGCAGGACAGGGTAGAAGTGGGGCCAACGTCCTGACTTTC
CDR3 protein: CASSQDRGAGQGRSGANVLTF

clone size: -
D gene: TRBD1
J gene: TRBJ1-2
V gene: TRBV5-4
CDR3 DNA: TGTGCCAGCAGCTTGGTAACGCTCGAGGGGGCCTACACCTTC
CDR3 protein: CASSLVTLEGAYTF

clone size: -
D gene: TRBD1
J gene: TRBJ2-7
V gene: TRBV2
CDR3 DNA: TGTGCCAGCAGTCCCTCACAGGGGGTTTTTAACGAGCAGTACTTC
CDR3 protein: CASSPSQGVFNEQYF

clone size: -
D gene: TRBD1
J gene: TRBJ1-2
V gene: TRBV7-8
CDR3 DNA: TGTGCCAGCAGCTACTATGGGGTGGGACAGGGCTATAACTATGGCTACACCTTC
CDR3 protein: CASSYYGVGQGYNYGYTF

clone size: -
D gene: -
J gene: TRBJ2-1
V gene: TRBV9
CDR3 DNA: TGTGCCAGCAGCCCAACATTCTATGAGCAGTTCTTC
CDR3 protein: CASSPTFYEQFF

clone size: few
D gene: -
J gene: TRBJ2-3
V gene: TRBV5-1
CDR3 DNA: TGCGCCAGCAGCTTGCGGGAGAGGGATACGCAGTATTTT
CDR3 protein: CASSLRERDTQYF

clone size: -
D gene: -
J gene: TRBJ2-1
V gene: TRBV7-2
CDR3 DNA: TGTGCCAGCAGCCCCCGGACAGTAGGGAACAATGAGCAGTTCTTC
CDR3 protein: CASSPRTVGNNEQFF